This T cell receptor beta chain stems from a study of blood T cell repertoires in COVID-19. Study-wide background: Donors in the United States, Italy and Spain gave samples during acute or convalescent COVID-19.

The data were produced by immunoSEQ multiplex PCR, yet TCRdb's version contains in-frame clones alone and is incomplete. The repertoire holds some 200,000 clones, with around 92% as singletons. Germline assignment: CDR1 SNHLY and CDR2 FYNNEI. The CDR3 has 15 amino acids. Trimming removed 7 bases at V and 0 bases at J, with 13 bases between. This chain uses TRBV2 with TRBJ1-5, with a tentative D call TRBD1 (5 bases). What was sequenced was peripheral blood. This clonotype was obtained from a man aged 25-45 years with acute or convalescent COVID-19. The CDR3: CASTRQSDSNQPQHF. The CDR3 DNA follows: TGTGCCAGCACTCGACAGTCGGATAGCAATCAGCCCCAGCATTTT.